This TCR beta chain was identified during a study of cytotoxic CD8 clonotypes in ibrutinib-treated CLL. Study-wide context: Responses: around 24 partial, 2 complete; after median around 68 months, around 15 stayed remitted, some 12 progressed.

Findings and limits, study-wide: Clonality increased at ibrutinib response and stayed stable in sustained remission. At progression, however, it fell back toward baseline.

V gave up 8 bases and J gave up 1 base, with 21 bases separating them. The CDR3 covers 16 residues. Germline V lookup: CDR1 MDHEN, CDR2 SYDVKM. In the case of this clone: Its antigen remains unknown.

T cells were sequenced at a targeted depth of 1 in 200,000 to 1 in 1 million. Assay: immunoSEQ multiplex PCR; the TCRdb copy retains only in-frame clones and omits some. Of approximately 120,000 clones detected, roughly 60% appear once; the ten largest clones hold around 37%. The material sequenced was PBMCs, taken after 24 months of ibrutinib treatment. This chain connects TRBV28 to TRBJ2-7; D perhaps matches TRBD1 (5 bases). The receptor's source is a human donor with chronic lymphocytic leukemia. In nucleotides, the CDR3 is TGTGCCAGCCTCCCTATAGGGCAGGGATTTTCCTACGAGCAGTACTTC. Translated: CASLPIGQGFSYEQYF.